A single T cell receptor (beta chain) is shown here with its context. The sample belongs to a study of patients and donors after allogeneic stem cell transplantation. In TCRdb, the RT-PCR reads were re-called with MiXCR into one record per CDR3 protein. The table shows 90,000 to 120,000 distinct CDR3 sequences, with about a third occurring only once. The clonotype comes from a human donor who was either an allogeneic HSCT recipient or a stem cell or donor lymphocyte infusion donor (not recorded which). It is not recorded whose cells these are; they may come from a transplant donor. Sequencing used blood, either unsorted or a sorted T cell fraction (not recorded which).

The CDR3 DNA is TGTGCCAGCAGCTTCAGGGGACAGAAGAACACTGAAGCTTTCTTT. Protein product: CASSFRGQKNTEAFF. This chain connects TRBV5-5 to TRBJ1-1; 7 bases map to TRBD1. The germline CDR1 and CDR2 sequences are SGHKS and YYEKEE (reference sequence). The CDR3 consists of 15 residues. Trimming at V came to 2 bases and at J to 1 base, leaving 5 bases not matched to a gene.